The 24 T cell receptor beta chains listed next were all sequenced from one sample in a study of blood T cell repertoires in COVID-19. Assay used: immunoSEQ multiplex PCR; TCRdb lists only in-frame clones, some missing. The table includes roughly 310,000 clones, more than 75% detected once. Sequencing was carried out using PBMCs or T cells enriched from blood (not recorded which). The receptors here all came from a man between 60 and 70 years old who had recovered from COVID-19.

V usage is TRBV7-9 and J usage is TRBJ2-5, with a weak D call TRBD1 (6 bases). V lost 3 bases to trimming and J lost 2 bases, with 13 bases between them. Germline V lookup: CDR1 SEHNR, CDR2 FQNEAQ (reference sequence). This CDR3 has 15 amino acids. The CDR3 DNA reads TGTGCCAGCAGCTTGGACAGAAAGCCTCAAGAGACCCAGTACTTC. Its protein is CASSLDRKPQETQYF.

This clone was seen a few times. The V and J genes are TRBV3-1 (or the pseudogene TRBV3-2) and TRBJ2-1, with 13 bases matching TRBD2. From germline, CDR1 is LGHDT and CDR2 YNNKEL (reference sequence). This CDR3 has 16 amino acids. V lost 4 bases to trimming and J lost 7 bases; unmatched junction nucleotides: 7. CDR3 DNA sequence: TGTGCCAGCAGCCGGGAACTAGCGGGAGGGTCTAATGAGCAGTTCTTC. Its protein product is CASSRELAGGSNEQFF.

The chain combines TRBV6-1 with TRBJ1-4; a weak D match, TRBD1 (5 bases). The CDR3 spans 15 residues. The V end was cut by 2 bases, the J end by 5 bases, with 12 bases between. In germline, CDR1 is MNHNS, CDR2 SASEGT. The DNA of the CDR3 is TGTGCCAGCAGTGAATTCAGCGGGGGGAATGAAAAACTGTTTTTT. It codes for CASSEFSGGNEKLFF.

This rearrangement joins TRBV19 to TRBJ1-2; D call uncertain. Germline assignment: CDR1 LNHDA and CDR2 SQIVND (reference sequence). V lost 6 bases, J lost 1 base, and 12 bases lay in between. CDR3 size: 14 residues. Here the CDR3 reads CASSRPGLNYGYTF. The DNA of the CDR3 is TGTGCCAGTAGCCGCCCGGGTCTTAACTATGGCTACACCTTC.

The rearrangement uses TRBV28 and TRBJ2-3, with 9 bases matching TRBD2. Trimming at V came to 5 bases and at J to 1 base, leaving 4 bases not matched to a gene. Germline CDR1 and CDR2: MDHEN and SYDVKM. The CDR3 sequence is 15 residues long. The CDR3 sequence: CASSIAGVGTDTQYF. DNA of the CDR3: TGTGCCAGCAGTATAGCGGGAGTAGGCACAGATACGCAGTATTTT. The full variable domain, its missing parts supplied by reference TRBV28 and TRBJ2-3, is DVKVTQSSRYLVKRTGEKVFLECVQDMDHENMFWYRQDPGLGLRLIYFSYDVKMKEKGDIPEGYSVSREKKERFSLILESASTNQTSMYLCASSIAGVGTDTQYFGPGTRLTVL.

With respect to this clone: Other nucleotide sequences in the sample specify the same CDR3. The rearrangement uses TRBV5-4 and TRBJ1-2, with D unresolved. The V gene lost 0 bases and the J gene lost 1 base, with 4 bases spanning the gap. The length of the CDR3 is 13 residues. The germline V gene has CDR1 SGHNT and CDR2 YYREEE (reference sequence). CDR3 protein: CASSLDGNYGYTF. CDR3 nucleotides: TGTGCCAGCAGCTTGGACGGTAACTATGGCTACACCTTC.

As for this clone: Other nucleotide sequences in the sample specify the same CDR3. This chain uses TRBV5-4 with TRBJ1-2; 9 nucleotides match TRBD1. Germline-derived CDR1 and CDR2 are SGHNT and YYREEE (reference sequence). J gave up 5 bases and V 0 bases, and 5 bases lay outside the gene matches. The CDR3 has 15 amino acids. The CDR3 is CASSLAGTGSYGYTF. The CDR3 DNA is TGTGCCAGCAGCTTGGCTGGGACAGGGAGTTATGGCTACACCTTC.

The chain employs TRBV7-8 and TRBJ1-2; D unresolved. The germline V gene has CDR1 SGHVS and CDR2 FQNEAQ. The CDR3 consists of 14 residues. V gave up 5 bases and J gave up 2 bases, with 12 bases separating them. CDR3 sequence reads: CASSRGSQNYGYTF. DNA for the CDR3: TGTGCCAGCAGCCGAGGGAGTCAGAACTATGGCTACACCTTC. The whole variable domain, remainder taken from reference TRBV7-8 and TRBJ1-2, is GAGVSQSPRYKVAKRGQDVALRCDPISGHVSLFWYQQALGQGPEFLTYFQNEAQLDKSGLPSDRFFAERPEGSVSTLKIQRTQQEDSAVYLCASSRGSQNYGYTFGSGTRLTVV.

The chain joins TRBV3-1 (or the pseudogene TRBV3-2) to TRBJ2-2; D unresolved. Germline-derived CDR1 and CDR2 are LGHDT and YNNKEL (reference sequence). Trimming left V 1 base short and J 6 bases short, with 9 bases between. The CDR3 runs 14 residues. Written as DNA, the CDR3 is TGTGCCAGCAGCCAAGTTAGTGCCTCCGGGGAGCTGTTTTTT. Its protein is CASSQVSASGELFF.

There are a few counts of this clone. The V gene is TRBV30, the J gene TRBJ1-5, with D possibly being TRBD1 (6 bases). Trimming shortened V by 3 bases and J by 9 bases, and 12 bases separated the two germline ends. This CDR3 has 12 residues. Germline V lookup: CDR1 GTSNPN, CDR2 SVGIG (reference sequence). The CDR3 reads CAWRTQQGPQHF. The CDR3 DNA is TGTGCCTGGAGGACCCAACAGGGGCCCCAGCATTTT.

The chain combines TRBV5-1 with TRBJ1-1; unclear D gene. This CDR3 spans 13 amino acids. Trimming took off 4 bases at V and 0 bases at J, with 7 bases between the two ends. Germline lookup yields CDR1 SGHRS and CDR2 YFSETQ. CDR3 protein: CASSIGMNTEAFF. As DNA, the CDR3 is TGCGCCAGCAGCATCGGTATGAACACTGAAGCTTTCTTT.

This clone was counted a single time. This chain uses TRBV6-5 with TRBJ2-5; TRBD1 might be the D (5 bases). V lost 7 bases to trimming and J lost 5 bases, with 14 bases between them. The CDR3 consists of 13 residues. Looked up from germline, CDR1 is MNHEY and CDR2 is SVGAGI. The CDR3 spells CASILSGHETQYF. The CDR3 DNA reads TGTGCCAGCATTCTCTCAGGGCACGAGACCCAGTACTTC.

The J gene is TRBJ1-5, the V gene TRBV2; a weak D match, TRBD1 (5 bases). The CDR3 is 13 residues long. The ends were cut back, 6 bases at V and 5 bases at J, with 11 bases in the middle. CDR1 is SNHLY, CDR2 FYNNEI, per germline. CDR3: CASSLTGDQPQHF. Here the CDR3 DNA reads TGTGCCAGCAGCCTAACAGGCGATCAGCCCCAGCATTTT.

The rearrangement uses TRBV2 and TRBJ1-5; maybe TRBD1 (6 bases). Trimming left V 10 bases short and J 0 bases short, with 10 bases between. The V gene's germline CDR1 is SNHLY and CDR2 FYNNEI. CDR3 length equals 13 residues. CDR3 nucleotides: TGTGCCACAGGGGCAAGTAGCAATCAGCCCCAGCATTTT. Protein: CATGASSNQPQHF. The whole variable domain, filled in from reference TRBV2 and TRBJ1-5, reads EPEVTQTPSHQVTQMGQEVILRCVPISNHLYFYWYRQILGQKVEFLVSFYNNEISEKSEIFDDQFSVERPDGSNFTLKIRSTKLEDSAMYFCATGASSNQPQHFGDGTRLSIL.

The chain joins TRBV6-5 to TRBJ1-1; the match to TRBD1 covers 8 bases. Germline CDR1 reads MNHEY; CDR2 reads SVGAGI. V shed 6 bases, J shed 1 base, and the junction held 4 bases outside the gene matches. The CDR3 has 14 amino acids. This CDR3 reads CASRRGTGNTEAFF. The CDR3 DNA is TGTGCCAGCAGGAGAGGGACAGGGAACACTGAAGCTTTCTTT.

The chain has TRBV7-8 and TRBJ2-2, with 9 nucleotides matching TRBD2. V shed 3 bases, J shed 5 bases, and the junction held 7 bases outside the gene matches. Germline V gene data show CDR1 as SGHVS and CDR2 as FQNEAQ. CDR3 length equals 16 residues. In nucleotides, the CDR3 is TGTGCCAGCAGCTTGGCGGGGGGGACGTGGACCGGGGAGCTGTTTTTT. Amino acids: CASSLAGGTWTGELFF.

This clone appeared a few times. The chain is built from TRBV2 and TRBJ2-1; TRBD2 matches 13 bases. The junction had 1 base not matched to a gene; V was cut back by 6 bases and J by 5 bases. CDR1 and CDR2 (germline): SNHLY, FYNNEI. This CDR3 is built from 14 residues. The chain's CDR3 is CASSGLAGDNEQFF. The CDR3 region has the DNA TGTGCCAGCAGCGGACTAGCGGGAGACAATGAGCAGTTCTTC.

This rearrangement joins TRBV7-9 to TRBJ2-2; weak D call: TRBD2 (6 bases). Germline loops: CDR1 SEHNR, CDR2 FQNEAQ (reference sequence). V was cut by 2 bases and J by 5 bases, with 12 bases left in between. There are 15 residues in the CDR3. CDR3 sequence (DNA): TGTGCCAGCAGCTTATTACTAGCCGGTACCGGGGAGCTGTTTTTT. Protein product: CASSLLLAGTGELFF.

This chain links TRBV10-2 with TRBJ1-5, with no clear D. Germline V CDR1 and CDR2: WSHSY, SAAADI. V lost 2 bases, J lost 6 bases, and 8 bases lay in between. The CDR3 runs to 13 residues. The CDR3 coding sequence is TGCGCCAGCAGTGAGATGAGAGCTCAGCCCCAGCATTTT. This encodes CASSEMRAQPQHF.

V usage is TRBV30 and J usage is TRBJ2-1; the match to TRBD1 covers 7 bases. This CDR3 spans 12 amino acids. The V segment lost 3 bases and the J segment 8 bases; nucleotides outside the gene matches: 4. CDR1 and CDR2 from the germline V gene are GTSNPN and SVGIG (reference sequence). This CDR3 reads CAWSGTAHEQFF. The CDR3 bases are TGTGCCTGGAGCGGGACAGCCCATGAGCAGTTCTTC.

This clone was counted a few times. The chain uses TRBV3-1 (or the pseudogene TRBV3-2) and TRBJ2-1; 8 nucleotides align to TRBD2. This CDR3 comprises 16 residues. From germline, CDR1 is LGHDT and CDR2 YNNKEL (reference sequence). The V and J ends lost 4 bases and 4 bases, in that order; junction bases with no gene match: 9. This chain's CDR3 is CASSLSLIAGYNEQFF. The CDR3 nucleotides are TGTGCCAGCAGCCTATCTCTGATAGCGGGGTACAATGAGCAGTTCTTC.

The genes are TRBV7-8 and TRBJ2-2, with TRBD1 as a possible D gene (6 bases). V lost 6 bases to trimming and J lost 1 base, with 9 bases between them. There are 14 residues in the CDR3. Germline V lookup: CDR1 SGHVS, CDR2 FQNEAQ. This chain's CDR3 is CASRRTENTGELFF. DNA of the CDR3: TGTGCCAGCAGAAGGACAGAGAACACCGGGGAGCTGTTTTTT.

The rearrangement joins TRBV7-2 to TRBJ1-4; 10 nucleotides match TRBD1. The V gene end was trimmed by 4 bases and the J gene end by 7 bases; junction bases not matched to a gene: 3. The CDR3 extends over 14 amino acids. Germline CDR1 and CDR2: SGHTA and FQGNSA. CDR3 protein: CASSWTGGREKLFF. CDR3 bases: TGTGCCAGCAGCTGGACAGGGGGTCGTGAAAAACTGTTTTTT.

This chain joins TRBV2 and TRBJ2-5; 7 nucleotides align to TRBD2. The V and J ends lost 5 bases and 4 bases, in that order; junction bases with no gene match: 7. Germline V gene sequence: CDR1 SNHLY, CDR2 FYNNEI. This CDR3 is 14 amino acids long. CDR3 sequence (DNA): TGTGCCAGCAGTTCCCGAGCTAGCGGAGAGACCCAGTACTTC. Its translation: CASSSRASGETQYF.